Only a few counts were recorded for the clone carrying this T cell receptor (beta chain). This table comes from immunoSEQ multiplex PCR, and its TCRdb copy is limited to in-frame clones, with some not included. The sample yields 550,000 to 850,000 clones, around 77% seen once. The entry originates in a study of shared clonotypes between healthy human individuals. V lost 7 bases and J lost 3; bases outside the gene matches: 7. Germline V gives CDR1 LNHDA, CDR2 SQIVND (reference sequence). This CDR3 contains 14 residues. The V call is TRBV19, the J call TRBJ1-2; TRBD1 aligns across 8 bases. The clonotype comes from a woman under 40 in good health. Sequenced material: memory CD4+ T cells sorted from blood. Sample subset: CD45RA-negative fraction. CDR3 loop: CASISGQVDYGYTF. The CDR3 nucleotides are TGTGCCAGTATCTCGGGACAGGTGGACTATGGCTACACCTTC.